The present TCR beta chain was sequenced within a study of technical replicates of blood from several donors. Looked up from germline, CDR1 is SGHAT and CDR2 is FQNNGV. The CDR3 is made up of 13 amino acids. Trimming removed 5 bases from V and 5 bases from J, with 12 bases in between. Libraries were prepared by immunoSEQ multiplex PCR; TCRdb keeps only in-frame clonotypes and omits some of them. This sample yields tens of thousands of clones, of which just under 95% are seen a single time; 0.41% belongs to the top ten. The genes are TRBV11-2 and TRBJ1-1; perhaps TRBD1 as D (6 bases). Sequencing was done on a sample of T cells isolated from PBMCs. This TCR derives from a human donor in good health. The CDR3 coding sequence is TGTGCCAGCAGCGCAGACAGGAAGACTGAAGCTTTCTTT. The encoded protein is CASSADRKTEAFF.